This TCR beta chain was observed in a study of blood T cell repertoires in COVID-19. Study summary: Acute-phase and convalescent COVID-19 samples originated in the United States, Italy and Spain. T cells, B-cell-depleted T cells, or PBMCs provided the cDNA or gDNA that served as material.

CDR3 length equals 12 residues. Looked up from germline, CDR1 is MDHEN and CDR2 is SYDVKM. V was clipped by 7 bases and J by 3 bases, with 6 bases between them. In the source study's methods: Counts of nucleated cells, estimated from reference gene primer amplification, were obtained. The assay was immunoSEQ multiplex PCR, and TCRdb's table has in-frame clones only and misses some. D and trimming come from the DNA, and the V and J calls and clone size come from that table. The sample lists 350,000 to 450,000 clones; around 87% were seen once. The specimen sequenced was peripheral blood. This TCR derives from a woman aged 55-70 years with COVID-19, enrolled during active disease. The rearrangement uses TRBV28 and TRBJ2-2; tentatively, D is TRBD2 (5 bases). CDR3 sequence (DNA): TGTGCCAGCACCGGGGACACCGGGGAGCTGTTTTTT. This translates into CASTGDTGELFF.